Each of the 10 T cell receptor beta chains below was sequenced from the same sample in a study of blood T cell repertoires in COVID-19. Sequenced by immunoSEQ multiplex PCR; TCRdb stores in-frame clones only, minus some. The sample has 150,000 to 170,000 clones; about 85% are singletons. The sample taken for sequencing was peripheral blood. All receptors come from a man in his sixties with COVID-19, enrolled during active disease.

The chain couples TRBV7-3 to TRBJ2-3; a possible D gene is TRBD2 (6 bases). From germline, CDR1 is SGHTA and CDR2 FQGTGA. Trimming shortened V by 3 bases and J by 0 bases, and 10 bases separated the two germline ends. The CDR3 length is 15 residues. The CDR3 here is CASSFGRGSTDTQYF. The CDR3 DNA reads as TGTGCCAGCAGCTTCGGACGGGGGAGCACAGATACGCAGTATTTT.

J is TRBJ2-1 and V is TRBV2, with TRBD2 matching over 10 bases. With V trimmed by 5 bases and J by 0 bases, 4 bases remained unmatched. CDR3 length: 16 amino acids. Per germline, CDR1 SNHLY and CDR2 FYNNEI. The CDR3: CASSTSGVPSYNEQFF. In DNA, the CDR3 is TGTGCCAGCAGTACTAGCGGGGTACCCTCCTACAATGAGCAGTTCTTC.

The gene calls are TRBV19 and TRBJ1-1; TRBD1 matches at 7 bases. There are 14 residues in the CDR3. After removal of 7 bases from V and 4 bases from J, the junction contained 9 bases not matched to a gene. Germline CDR1 reads LNHDA; CDR2 reads SQIVND (reference sequence). CDR3 sequence: CASILDRATTEAFF. DNA of the CDR3: TGTGCCAGTATCCTAGACAGGGCGACCACTGAAGCTTTCTTT. The whole variable domain, remainder taken from reference TRBV19 and TRBJ1-1, is DGGITQSPKYLFRKEGQNVTLSCEQNLNHDAMYWYRQDPGQGLRLIYYSQIVNDFQKGDIAEGYSVSREKKESFPLTVTSAQKNPTAFYLCASILDRATTEAFFGQGTRLTVV.

The V and J genes are TRBV7-2 and TRBJ2-7; perhaps TRBD2 as D (6 bases). Germline values: CDR1 SGHTA, CDR2 FQGNSA. This CDR3 contains 14 residues. The V end lost 5 bases, the J end lost 6 bases, and 17 bases lay between the germline ends. CDR3 DNA: TGTGCCAGCAGCCTTCAGGCGGGATCTAGCGAGCAGTACTTC. This encodes CASSLQAGSSEQYF.

The CDR3 here is CASRDGQGAYEQYF. CDR3 nucleotides: TGCGCCAGCAGAGACGGCCAGGGGGCGTACGAGCAGTACTTC. The J gene is TRBJ2-7, the V gene TRBV5-1; 8 bases match TRBD1. Germline V CDR1 and CDR2: SGHRS, YFSETQ. Losses at the gene ends were 5 bases for V and 4 bases for J; bases not matched to a gene: 8. The CDR3 runs to 14 residues.

The CDR3 here is CASSPGSGRNLGQYF. In DNA form, the CDR3 reads TGTGCCAGCAGCCCAGGGAGCGGGAGAAACTTAGGGCAGTACTTC. J is TRBJ2-7 and V is TRBV7-9, with 8 nucleotides matching TRBD2. The CDR3 runs to 15 residues. Germline CDR1 is SEHNR and CDR2 is FQNEAQ (reference sequence). Trimming at V came to 5 bases and at J to 9 bases, leaving 15 bases not matched to a gene.

The chain employs TRBV9 and TRBJ2-3; a possible D gene is TRBD1 (6 bases). This CDR3 comprises 15 residues. With 4 bases removed from V and 0 bases from J, the gap between germline ends came to 12 bases. Germline V gives CDR1 SGDLS, CDR2 YYNGEE. The CDR3 bases are TGTGCCAGCAGCATACTGGACAGTAGCACAGATACGCAGTATTTT. Translated, it gives CASSILDSSTDTQYF.

The count of this clone is one. The rearrangement uses TRBV11-3 and TRBJ2-1; TRBD2 is a possible D gene (5 bases). Between the trimmed V and J ends, which lost 6 bases and 1 base, there was a span of 13 bases. Germline CDR1 SGHNT, CDR2 YENEEA. The CDR3 loop spans 15 amino acids. This chain's CDR3 is CASSKGRGSYNEQFF. In DNA, the CDR3 is TGTGCCAGCAGTAAAGGACGGGGATCCTACAATGAGCAGTTCTTC.

The V and J genes are TRBV27 and TRBJ1-5, with D possibly being TRBD1 (5 bases). This CDR3 is 15 amino acids long. Germline values: CDR1 MNHEY, CDR2 SMNVEV (reference sequence). V was trimmed by 1 base and J by 2 bases, leaving 9 bases between them. The CDR3 DNA sequence: TGTGCCAGCAGTTTATGGGGCTTTGGCAATCAGCCCCAGCATTTT. It codes for CASSLWGFGNQPQHF.

The chain links TRBV30 to TRBJ2-7; D not certain. CDR1 and CDR2 (germline): GTSNPN, SVGIG (reference sequence). This CDR3 contains 16 residues. Deletions cut 0 bases from V and 0 bases from J, with 15 bases between. The CDR3 DNA reads as TGTGCCTGGAGTGTAGAACCCCCAGAAAGCTCCTACGAGCAGTACTTC. This sequence encodes CAWSVEPPESSYEQYF.